The clone carrying this T cell receptor beta chain appeared many times. The antigen remains unidentified. The sample is drawn from a study of metastatic and nonmetastatic thyroid tumors. Across the study: Thyroid patients, malignant and benign, had repertoires compared across blood and tumor or nodule tissue.

Not a single patient had been given any form of treatment at any point before undergoing thyroid surgery. Whole-study results and caveats: Patients with malignant thyroid tumors reportedly had significantly higher TCR beta diversity than those with benign nodules, in blood and tumor.

TCRdb re-processed the PCR reads through MiXCR. The table shows over 20,000 clones, with around 12% occurring only once. Germline V gene data show CDR1 as MGHRA and CDR2 as YSYEKL. The germline V and J ends were trimmed by 0 bases and 5 bases, with 8 bases remaining between them. The CDR3 sequence is 13 residues long. Sequenced: blood. This clonotype was obtained from a female donor with papillary thyroid cancer or a benign thyroid nodule (not recorded which). Some clones in this sample may be carry-over from other donors' samples. The J gene is TRBJ2-7, the V gene TRBV4-1; D is undetermined. CDR3 loop: CASSQEWGDEQYF. For the CDR3, the DNA is TGCGCCAGCAGCCAAGAGTGGGGTGACGAGCAGTACTTC.